This TCR beta chain was captured by sequencing in a study of PD-1 blockade in classical Hodgkin lymphoma. Libraries were prepared by immunoSEQ multiplex PCR; TCRdb keeps only in-frame clonotypes and omits some of them. Of fewer than 35,000 clones listed, around 90% are singletons. Deletions cut 0 bases from V and 7 bases from J, with 14 bases between. Germline V gene lookup returns CDR1 SGDLS and CDR2 YYNGEE. The CDR3 covers 14 residues. General study findings and limits: What caused the repertoire differences, perhaps disease activity or prior therapy, remains undefined. Baseline TCR diversity was reportedly lower in newly diagnosed patients than in healthy donors. It was reported as lower still in relapsed/refractory patients.

Documented time point: newly diagnosed, previously untreated cHL patient sample. Researchers report purifying CD4+ T cells from thawed PBMCs by magnetic negative selection. Untreated, newly diagnosed classical Hodgkin lymphoma PBMCs served for comparison. As to this clone: Antigen: not known.

The chain couples TRBV9 to TRBJ2-7, with D perhaps matching TRBD2 (6 bases). This sequence originates from a human donor with classical Hodgkin lymphoma. The sample was CD4+ T cells from blood. CDR3 loop: CASSVAGDPLEQYF. The CDR3 DNA follows: TGTGCCAGCAGCGTAGCGGGAGATCCCCTAGAGCAGTACTTC.